This T cell receptor (beta chain) was recorded in a study of blood T cell repertoires in COVID-19. Looking at the study overall: Sites in the United States, Italy and Spain provided acute and convalescent COVID-19 samples. The analysed material was cDNA or gDNA that came from T cells, B-cell-depleted T cells, or PBMCs.

Sequenced by immunoSEQ multiplex PCR; TCRdb stores in-frame clones only, minus some. Of some 230,000 clones detected, 84% appear once; the ten largest clones hold less than 2.5%. This clone was counted a single time. There are 15 residues in the CDR3. Trimming stripped 1 base from V and 7 bases from J, with 15 bases between. Germline CDR1 reads SGDLS; CDR2 reads YYNGEE. Sequenced material: peripheral blood. The chain carries TRBV9 and TRBJ2-1; possible D gene TRBD2, 6 bases. The receptor was isolated from a woman aged 55-70 years with acute or convalescent COVID-19. Written as DNA, the CDR3 is TGTGCCAGCAGCGTAAGTGTAACGGGGAGGAATGAGCAGTTCTTC. Translated: CASSVSVTGRNEQFF.